Below, 10 T cell receptor beta chains from the same sample are listed, as sequenced in a study of blood T cell repertoires in COVID-19. Produced via immunoSEQ multiplex PCR; TCRdb's table is partial and in-frame only. The profile shows approximately 250,000 clones, approximately 85% of them singletons. The material sequenced was peripheral blood. The receptor set was obtained from a man aged 45 to 65 with COVID-19, enrolled during active disease.

The genes are TRBV2 and TRBJ1-4, with 8 bases fitting TRBD1. V lost 6 bases to trimming and J lost 6 bases; unmatched junction nucleotides: 6. Germline assignment: CDR1 SNHLY and CDR2 FYNNEI. The CDR3 consists of 14 residues. In DNA, the CDR3 is TGTGCCAGCAGGCACGGGACAGGAGATGAAAAACTGTTTTTT. Amino acids: CASRHGTGDEKLFF.

This chain uses TRBV6-4 with TRBJ2-2; D possibly corresponds to TRBD2 (5 bases). CDR3 length: 14 amino acids. Looked up from germline, CDR1 is MRHNA and CDR2 is SNTAGT. V was cut by 4 bases and J by 5 bases, with 11 bases left in between. CDR3 residues: CASSGSPGTGELFF. CDR3 nucleotide sequence: TGTGCCAGCAGTGGCTCCCCGGGAACCGGGGAGCTGTTTTTT.

The genes are TRBV7-8 and TRBJ2-5; tentatively, D is TRBD1 (6 bases). The germline V and J ends were trimmed by 5 bases and 5 bases, with 12 bases remaining between them. The CDR3 runs to 13 residues. CDR1 SGHVS and CDR2 FQNEAQ come from the germline V gene. The DNA of the CDR3 is TGTGCCAGCAGCCAGGACAGTCCGGAGACCCAGTACTTC. It translates to CASSQDSPETQYF.

CDR3 residues: CASSEIVANYGYTF. CDR3 coding DNA: TGTGCCAGCAGTGAAATCGTAGCTAACTATGGCTACACCTTC. The chain joins TRBV6-1 to TRBJ1-2; D not certain. The CDR3 runs 14 residues. Trimming took off 2 bases at V and 0 bases at J, with 7 bases between the two ends. CDR1 and CDR2 (germline): MNHNS, SASEGT.

This rearrangement joins TRBV18 to TRBJ2-3, with D perhaps TRBD1 (7 bases). Germline CDR1 reads KGHSH; CDR2 reads LQKENI. The CDR3 covers 15 residues. Trimming shortened V by 6 bases and J by 2 bases, and 15 bases separated the two germline ends. In DNA form, the CDR3 reads TGTGCCAGCTCCGCGGGACAGCTATTCACAGATACGCAGTATTTT. This gives the protein CASSAGQLFTDTQYF.

J is TRBJ1-5 and V is TRBV15; 7 bases are a match to TRBD1. CDR3 length: 15 amino acids. Germline loops: CDR1 LNHNV, CDR2 YYDKDF (reference sequence). J lost 1 base, V lost 4 bases, and 4 bases had no gene match. CDR3 nucleotides: TGTGCCACCAGCAAAACGACAGGGAGCAATCAGCCCCAGCATTTT. It codes for CATSKTTGSNQPQHF.

This chain uses TRBV7-2 with TRBJ1-2; 7 bases line up with TRBD1. Germline CDR1 SGHTA, CDR2 FQGNSA. There are 15 residues in the CDR3. The V segment lost 4 bases and the J segment 3 bases; nucleotides outside the gene matches: 8. The CDR3 loop reads CASSSGQGVDYGYTF. The DNA for the CDR3 is TGTGCCAGCAGCTCCGGTCAGGGGGTCGACTATGGCTACACCTTC.

V usage is TRBV19 and J usage is TRBJ1-5; D may be TRBD1 (6 bases). Germline CDR1 is LNHDA and CDR2 is SQIVND (reference sequence). Trimming took 4 bases from V and 6 from J, leaving 16 bases between them. CDR3 length: 15 amino acids. CDR3 residues: CASSTGTWAFQPQHF. CDR3 in DNA: TGTGCCAGTAGTACAGGGACATGGGCGTTTCAGCCCCAGCATTTT.

This clone was seen only a few times. The CDR3 loop reads CASSLAQTMNTEAFF. In DNA form, the CDR3 reads TGTGCCAGCAGCTTGGCACAGACAATGAACACTGAAGCTTTCTTT. V usage is TRBV5-4 and J usage is TRBJ1-1; D unclear. The V and J ends lost 0 bases and 0 bases respectively, with 9 bases between them. Per germline, CDR1 SGHNT and CDR2 YYREEE (reference sequence). This CDR3 is built from 15 residues. Variable domain in full (rest from reference TRBV5-4 and TRBJ1-1): ETGVTQSPTHLIKTRGQQVTLRCSSQSGHNTVSWYQQALGQGPQFIFQYYREEENGRGNFPPRFSGLQFPNYSSELNVNALELDDSALYLCASSLAQTMNTEAFFGQGTRLTVV.

This CDR3 is CASSRTSGIYNEQFF. DNA for the CDR3: TGTGCCAGCAGCCGGACTAGCGGTATCTACAATGAGCAGTTCTTC. The gene calls are TRBV3-1 (or the pseudogene TRBV3-2) and TRBJ2-1; 10 bases agree with TRBD2. This CDR3 spans 15 amino acids. Germline V gene data show CDR1 as LGHDT and CDR2 as YNNKEL (reference sequence). V gave up 4 bases and J gave up 3 bases; unmatched junction bases: 3.